Below are 5 T cell receptor beta chains sequenced from a single sample in a study of Graves' ophthalmopathy and Graves' hyperthyroidism. The sequenced template was RNA, covering the TCR beta CDR3 region. HTBI primers were used in a first-round RT-PCR, which preceded a second-round multiplex PCR. TCRdb used MiXCR to reprocess the multiplex PCR reads, holding one entry per CDR3 protein. Here the sample spans 600,000 to 700,000 distinct CDR3 sequences, approximately 39% being singletons. Sequencing was done on a sample of peripheral blood. Receptor source: an adult man with Graves' ophthalmopathy.

This clonotype has ten or more counts. V gene TRBV3-1 combines with J gene TRBJ1-2, with D perhaps TRBD1 (6 bases). Germline V gives CDR1 LGHDT, CDR2 YNNKEL (reference sequence). V lost 0 bases to trimming and J lost 8 bases, with 13 bases between them. This CDR3 contains 14 residues. CDR3: CASSQDLAGEGYTF. CDR3 coding DNA: TGTGCCAGCAGCCAAGATCTCGCAGGGGAGGGCTACACCTTC.

The chain employs TRBV12-3 or TRBV12-4 and TRBJ1-5; 7 bases are a match to TRBD1. V shed 9 bases and J 6 bases; nucleotides not matched to a gene: 8. The CDR3 has 13 amino acids. The chain's CDR3 is CASTDRRGQPQHF. The DNA of the CDR3 is TGTGCCAGTACGGACAGGAGAGGTCAGCCCCAGCATTTT.

This clonotype was picked up many times. J is TRBJ1-1 and V is TRBV2; 7 nucleotides match TRBD1. From germline, CDR1 is SNHLY and CDR2 FYNNEI. CDR3 size: 14 residues. J lost 10 bases, V lost 5 bases, and 13 bases had no gene match. The CDR3 reads CASSSLDRARGAFF. As DNA, the CDR3 is TGTGCCAGCAGTTCGCTCGACAGGGCCCGGGGAGCTTTCTTT.

V is TRBV25-1 and J is TRBJ2-1; no definite D call. The ends were cut back, 0 bases at V and 8 bases at J, with 2 bases in the middle. Germline-derived CDR1 and CDR2 are MGHDK and SYGVNS. This CDR3 region has 11 residues. CDR3 sequence reads: CASSEYDEQFF. DNA of the CDR3: TGTGCCAGCAGTGAATACGATGAGCAGTTCTTC.

This chain connects TRBV7-9 to TRBJ2-6; 9 bases fit TRBD2. The CDR3 spans 19 residues. Trimming at V came to 5 bases and at J to 4 bases, leaving 15 bases not matched to a gene. CDR1 is SEHNR, CDR2 FQNEAQ, per germline (reference sequence). This CDR3 is CASSPTRGGAITGANVLTF. As DNA, the CDR3 is TGTGCCAGCAGCCCAACGCGGGGGGGCGCGATTACGGGGGCCAACGTCCTGACTTTC.